Sequencing of this TCR beta chain was carried out in a study of STAT5B mutations in CD4+ large granular lymphocyte leukemia. The survey-level immunoSEQ assay was used. The table came from immunoSEQ multiplex PCR; TCRdb's copy has only in-frame clones and leaves some out. This table has roughly 34,000 clones, less than 85% appearing once. This clone occurred a few times. Buffy coats from healthy blood donors served as controls. CDR1 and CDR2 from the germline V gene are SGHVS and FQNEAQ. Trimming cost V 3 bases and J 12 bases, with 11 bases left between them. This CDR3 comprises 12 residues. The source is a human donor in good health. This rearrangement joins TRBV7-8 to TRBJ1-4; a possible D gene is TRBD1 (5 bases). Sequenced input: CD4+ T cells from blood buffy coats. The CDR3 is CASSFDGGELFF. DNA of the CDR3: TGTGCCAGCAGCTTCGATGGGGGAGAACTGTTTTTT.